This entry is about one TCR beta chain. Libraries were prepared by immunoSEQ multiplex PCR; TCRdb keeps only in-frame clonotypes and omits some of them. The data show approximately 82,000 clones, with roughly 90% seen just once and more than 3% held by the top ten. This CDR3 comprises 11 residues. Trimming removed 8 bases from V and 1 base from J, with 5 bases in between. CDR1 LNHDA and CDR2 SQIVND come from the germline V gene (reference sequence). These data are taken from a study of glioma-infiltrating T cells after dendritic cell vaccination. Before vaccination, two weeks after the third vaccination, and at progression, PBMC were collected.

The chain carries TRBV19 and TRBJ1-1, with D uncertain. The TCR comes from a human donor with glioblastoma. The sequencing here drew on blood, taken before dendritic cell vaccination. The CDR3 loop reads CASRGNTEAFF. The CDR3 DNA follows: TGTGCCAGTCGGGGGAACACTGAAGCTTTCTTT.